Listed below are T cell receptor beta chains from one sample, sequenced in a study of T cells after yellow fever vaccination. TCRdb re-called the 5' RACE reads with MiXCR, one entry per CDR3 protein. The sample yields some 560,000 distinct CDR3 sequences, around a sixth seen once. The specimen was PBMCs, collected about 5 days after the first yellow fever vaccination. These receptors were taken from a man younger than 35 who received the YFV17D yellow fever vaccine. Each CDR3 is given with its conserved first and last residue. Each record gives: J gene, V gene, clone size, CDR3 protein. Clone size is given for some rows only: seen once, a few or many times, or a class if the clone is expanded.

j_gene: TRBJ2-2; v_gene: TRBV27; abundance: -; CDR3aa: CASRGTRGHVGHRGAVF
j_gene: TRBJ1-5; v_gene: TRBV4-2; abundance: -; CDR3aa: CASSQGAQPQHF
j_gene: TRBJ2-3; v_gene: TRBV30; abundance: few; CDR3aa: CAWNERGASTDTQYF
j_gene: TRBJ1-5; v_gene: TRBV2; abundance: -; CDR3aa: CASSELVGENQPQHF
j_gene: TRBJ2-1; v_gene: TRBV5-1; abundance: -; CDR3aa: CASSLGQDSYNEQFF
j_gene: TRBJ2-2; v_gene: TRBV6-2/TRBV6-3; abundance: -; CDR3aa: CASSYPAGELFF
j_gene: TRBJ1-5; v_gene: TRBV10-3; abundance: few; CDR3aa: CAISAGYSNQPQHF
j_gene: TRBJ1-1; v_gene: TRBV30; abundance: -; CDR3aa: CAWSVRDRKYTEAFF
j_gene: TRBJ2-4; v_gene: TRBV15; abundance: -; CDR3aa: CATSGTAVAKNIQYF
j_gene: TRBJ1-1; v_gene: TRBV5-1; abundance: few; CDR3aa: CASSGRIQGGTEAFF
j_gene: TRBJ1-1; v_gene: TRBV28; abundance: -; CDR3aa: CASSYARTNTEAFF
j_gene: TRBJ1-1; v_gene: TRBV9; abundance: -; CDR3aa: CASSPGVLNTEAFF
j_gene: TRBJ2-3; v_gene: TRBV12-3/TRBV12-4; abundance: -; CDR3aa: CASSFALTDTQYF
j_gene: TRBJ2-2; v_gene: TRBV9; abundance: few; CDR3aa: CASGPGGRNTGELFF
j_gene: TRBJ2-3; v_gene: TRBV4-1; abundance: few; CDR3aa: CASSQLGLGDTQYF
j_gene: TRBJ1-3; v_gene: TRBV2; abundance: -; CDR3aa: CASSGTTGNTIYF
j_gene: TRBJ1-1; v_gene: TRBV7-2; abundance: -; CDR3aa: CASSSPRQESTEAFF
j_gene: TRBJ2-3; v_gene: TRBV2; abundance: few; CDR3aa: CASSGLFTDTQYF
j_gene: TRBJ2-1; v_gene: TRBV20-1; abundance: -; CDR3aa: CSARLNNEQFF
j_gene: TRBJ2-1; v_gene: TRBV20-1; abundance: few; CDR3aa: CSAVNRDVRLDEQFF
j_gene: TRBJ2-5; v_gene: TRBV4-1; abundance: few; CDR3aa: CASSQVSAGRETQYF